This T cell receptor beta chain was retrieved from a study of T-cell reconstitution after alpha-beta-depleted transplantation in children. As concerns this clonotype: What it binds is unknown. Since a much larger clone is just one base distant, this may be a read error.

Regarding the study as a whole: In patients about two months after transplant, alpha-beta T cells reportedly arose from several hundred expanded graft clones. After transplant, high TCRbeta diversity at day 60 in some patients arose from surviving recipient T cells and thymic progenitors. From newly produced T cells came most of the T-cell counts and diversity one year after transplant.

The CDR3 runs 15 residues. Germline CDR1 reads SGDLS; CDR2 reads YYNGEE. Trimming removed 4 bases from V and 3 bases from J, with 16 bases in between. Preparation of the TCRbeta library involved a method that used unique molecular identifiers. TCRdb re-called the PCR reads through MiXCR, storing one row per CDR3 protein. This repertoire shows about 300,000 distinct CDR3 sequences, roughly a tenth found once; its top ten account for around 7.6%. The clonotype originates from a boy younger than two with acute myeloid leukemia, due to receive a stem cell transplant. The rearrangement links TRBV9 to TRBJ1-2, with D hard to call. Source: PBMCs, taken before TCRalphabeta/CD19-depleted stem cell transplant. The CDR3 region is CASSPRSDTDYGYTF. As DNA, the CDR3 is TGTGCCAGCAGCCCCCGCAGCGACACGGACTATGGCTACACCTTC.